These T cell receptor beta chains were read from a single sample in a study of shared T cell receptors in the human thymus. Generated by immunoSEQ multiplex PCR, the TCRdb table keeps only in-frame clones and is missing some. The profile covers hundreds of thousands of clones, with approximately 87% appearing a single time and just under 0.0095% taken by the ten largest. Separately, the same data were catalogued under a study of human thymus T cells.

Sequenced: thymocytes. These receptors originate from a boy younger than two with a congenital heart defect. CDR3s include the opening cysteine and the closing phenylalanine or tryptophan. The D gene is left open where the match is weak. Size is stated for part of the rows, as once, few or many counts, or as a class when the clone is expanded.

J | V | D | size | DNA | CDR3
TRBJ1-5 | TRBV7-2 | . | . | TGTGCCAGCAGTTGTACCCAGGGCGTCAATCAGCCCCAGCATTTT | CASSCTQGVNQPQHF
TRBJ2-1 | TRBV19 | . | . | TGTGCCAGCAGATCAAGCTCCTACAATGAGCAGTTCTTC | CASRSSSYNEQFF
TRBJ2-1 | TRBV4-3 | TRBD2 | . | TGCGCCAGCAGCCAAGCCGGGACTAGCGGTTACAATGAGCAGTTCTTC | CASSQAGTSGYNEQFF
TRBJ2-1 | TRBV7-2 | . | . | TGTGCCAGCAGCCAGGCTAGATTGGGGGCGGCCTACAATGAGCAGTTCTTC | CASSQARLGAAYNEQFF
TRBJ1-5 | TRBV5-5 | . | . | TGTGCCAGCAGTTCCGGGACATCAACCCAGCATTTT | CASSSGTSTQHF
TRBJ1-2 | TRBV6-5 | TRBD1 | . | TGTGCCAGCAGTTGCCAGGGGGCCAAGGGCTACACCTTC | CASSCQGAKGYTF
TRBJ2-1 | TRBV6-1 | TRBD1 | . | TGTGCCAGCAGTGCTGGACAGGGGCCGAATGAGCAGTTCTTC | CASSAGQGPNEQFF
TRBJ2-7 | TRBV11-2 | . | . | TGTGCCAGCAGCCCCAGGAAGATCCCGACCTACGAGCAGTACTTC | CASSPRKIPTYEQYF
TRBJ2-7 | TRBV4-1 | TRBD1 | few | TGCGCCAGCAGCCAAGGGGGGACAGGGGTGAACGAGCAGTACTTC | CASSQGGTGVNEQYF
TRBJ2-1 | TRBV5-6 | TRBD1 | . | TGTGCCAGCAGCCAACAGGGGGCAAAAGGGAATGAGCAGTTCTTC | CASSQQGAKGNEQFF
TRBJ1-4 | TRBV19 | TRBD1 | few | TGTGCCAGTAGTACCGGACAGGGCCGGCAAAAACTGTTTTTT | CASSTGQGRQKLFF
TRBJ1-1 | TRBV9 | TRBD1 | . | TGTGCCAGCAGCGAGGAAGGGGGCGGGATGGCTGAAGCTTTCTTT | CASSEEGGGMAEAFF
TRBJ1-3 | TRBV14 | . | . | TGTGCCAGCGGCCCCGTGGCCTCTGGAAACACCATATATTTT | CASGPVASGNTIYF
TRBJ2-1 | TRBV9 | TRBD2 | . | TGTGCCAGCAGCGTAGGAACTAGCGGGGGGCCCTACAATGAGCAGTTCTTC | CASSVGTSGGPYNEQFF
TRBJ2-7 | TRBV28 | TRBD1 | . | TGTGCCAGTACCGGGACAGGGTCATACGAGCAGTACTTC | CASTGTGSYEQYF
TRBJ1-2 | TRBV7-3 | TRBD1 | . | TGTGCCAGCAGCCTCCTCGGACAGGACGATGGCTACACCTTC | CASSLLGQDDGYTF
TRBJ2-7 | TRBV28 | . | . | TGTGCCAGCATGGAGATTCTAGGACAGTACCACGAGCAGTACTTC | CASMEILGQYHEQYF
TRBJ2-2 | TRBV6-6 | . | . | TGTGCCAGCAGCCCATTTACCGGGGAGCTGTTTTTT | CASSPFTGELFF
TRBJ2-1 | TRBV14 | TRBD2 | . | TGTGCCAGCAGCCAAGTCGGCGGGAGCGGCAATGAGCAGTTCTTC | CASSQVGGSGNEQFF
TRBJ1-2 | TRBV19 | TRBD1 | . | TGTGCCAGTAGTATAGAGAGACAGGGGGAACTTGGCTACACCTTC | CASSIERQGELGYTF
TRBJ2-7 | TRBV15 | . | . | TGTGCCACCAGCAGAGATTCATACGAGCAGTACTTC | CATSRDSYEQYF
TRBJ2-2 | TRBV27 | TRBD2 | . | TGTGCCAGCAGTGAACTAGCGGTCATGAACACCGGGGAGCTGTTTTTT | CASSELAVMNTGELFF
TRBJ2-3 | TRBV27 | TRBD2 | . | TGTGCCAGCAGTTTCGTAGCGGGAGGAGCAGATACGCAGTATTTT | CASSFVAGGADTQYF
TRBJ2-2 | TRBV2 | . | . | TGTGCCAGCAGTACGAACGGACATATCACCGGGGAGCTGTTTTTT | CASSTNGHITGELFF
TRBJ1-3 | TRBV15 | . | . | TGTGCCACCAGCAGACCAGGGTCGGCAGGGGGAAACACCATATATTTT | CATSRPGSAGGNTIYF
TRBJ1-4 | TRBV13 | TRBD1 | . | TGTGCCAGCAGCGGACGGACAGGGGGGCGTGAAAAACTGTTTTTT | CASSGRTGGREKLFF